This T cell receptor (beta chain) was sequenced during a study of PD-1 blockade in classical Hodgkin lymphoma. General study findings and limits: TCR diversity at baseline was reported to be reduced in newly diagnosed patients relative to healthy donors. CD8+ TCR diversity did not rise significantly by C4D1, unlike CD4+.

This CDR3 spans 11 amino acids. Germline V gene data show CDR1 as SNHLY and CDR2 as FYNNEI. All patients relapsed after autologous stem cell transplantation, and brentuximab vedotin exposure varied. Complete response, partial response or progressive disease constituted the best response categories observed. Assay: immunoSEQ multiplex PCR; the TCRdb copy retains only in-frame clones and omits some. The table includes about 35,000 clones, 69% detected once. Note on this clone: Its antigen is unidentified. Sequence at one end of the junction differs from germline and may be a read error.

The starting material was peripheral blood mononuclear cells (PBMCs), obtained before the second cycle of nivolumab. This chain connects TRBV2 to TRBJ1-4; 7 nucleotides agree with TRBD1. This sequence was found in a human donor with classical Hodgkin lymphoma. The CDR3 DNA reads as TGTGCCAGTAGCTTTCAGTTGGGACAGAGTTTT. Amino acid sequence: CASSFQLGQSF.